A selection of T cell receptor beta chains follows, all from one sample in a study of shared T cell receptors in the human thymus. Only in-frame clones appear in the TCRdb table, and some are missing; sequencing was by immunoSEQ multiplex PCR. The data contain 600,000 to 900,000 clones, over 75% of them singletons. These data are also associated with another study on human thymus T cells.

The sample taken for sequencing was thymocytes. These receptors originate from a girl less than two years old with a congenital heart defect. CDR3s include the opening cysteine and the closing phenylalanine or tryptophan. A D gene is named only where the DNA matches it firmly. Clone size is shown for a subset of rows, as once, few, many or a class of expanded clone.

TGTGCCAGCTCACATTACTTATCGGACAGGGGGCGTCGTGGCTACACCTTC	CASSHYLSDRGRRGYTF	TRBD1	TRBV18	TRBJ1-2	NA
TGTGCCAGCAGCCTGTCGGGACTAGCGGGGCATTTAGGGATCGGTGAGCAGTTCTTC	CASSLSGLAGHLGIGEQFF	TRBD2	TRBV7-2	TRBJ2-1	NA
TGCGCCAGCAGCCAAGGTGACAGGCTCGAGGATACGCAGTATTTT	CASSQGDRLEDTQYF	NA	TRBV4-3	TRBJ2-3	NA
TGTGCCAGCAGCTTGGCGGGGGGGCTCTACGAGCAGTACTTC	CASSLAGGLYEQYF	TRBD2	TRBV5-6	TRBJ2-7	NA
TGTGCCAGCAGCAAGGGACAGCATACGCAGTATTTT	CASSKGQHTQYF	TRBD1	TRBV6-4	TRBJ2-3	NA
TGTGCCAGCAGCCAACCCATGGACAGGGGAGGGAAAGGGAACACTGAAGCTTTCTTT	CASSQPMDRGGKGNTEAFF	TRBD1	TRBV14	TRBJ1-1	NA
TGTGCCACCAGCAGTTTCACCGGGACGCAGGGACAGAGGAACACTGAAGCTTTCTTT	CATSSFTGTQGQRNTEAFF	TRBD1	TRBV15	TRBJ1-1	NA
TGTGCCAGCAGCACTGGACAGGCCCTTCCCCAGCATTTT	CASSTGQALPQHF	TRBD1	TRBV7-2	TRBJ1-5	NA
TGTGCCAGTAGTCAGAGACAGGGGTTGTCAGATACGCAGTATTTT	CASSQRQGLSDTQYF	TRBD1	TRBV19	TRBJ2-3	NA
TGTGCCAGCAGTGAAGAGATCTTGGGGGAGGGGGTCGTCTACGAGCAGTACTTC	CASSEEILGEGVVYEQYF	NA	TRBV6-1	TRBJ2-7	NA
TGTGCCAGCGTACGGGGGACAGGGCGGCATTCACCCCTCCACTTT	CASVRGTGRHSPLHF	TRBD1	TRBV6-5	TRBJ1-6	few
TGTGCCAGCAGTTTACATAAGCTTGGTGTCGGCATTCAGTACTTC	CASSLHKLGVGIQYF	NA	TRBV27	TRBJ2-4	NA
TGTGCCAGCAGCTTGTTTTGGGGGCAAGACACCGGGGAGCTGTTTTTT	CASSLFWGQDTGELFF	NA	TRBV5-4	TRBJ2-2	once
TGTGCCAGCAGCTTAGGGACAGGGGCGCTCTATAATTCACCCCTCCACTTT	CASSLGTGALYNSPLHF	TRBD1	TRBV11-2	TRBJ1-6	NA
TGTGCCAGCAGCCCGCGGGGCTACAATGAGCAGTTCTTC	CASSPRGYNEQFF	NA	TRBV9	TRBJ2-1	NA
TGTGCCAGCAGCTTAGGTCGGACTAGCGGGGGGGTTGAGTATTTT	CASSLGRTSGGVEYF	TRBD2	TRBV11-3	TRBJ2-3	NA